Below are 28 T cell receptor beta chains sequenced from a single sample in a study of CD8+CD57+ T cells in acquired aplastic anemia. Investigators profiled TCR beta VDJ and CDR3 from genomic DNA template. TCRdb redid the calling of the reads with MiXCR, one entry per CDR3 protein. The data contain 250,000 to 350,000 distinct CDR3 sequences, roughly 59% of them singletons. The sequenced patients had an expansion of CD8+CD57+ cells seen by flow cytometry. The material sequenced was sorted CD4+, CD8+, or CD8+CD57+ T cells (not recorded which) from PBMCs. The receptors derive from a human donor with aplastic anemia.

As concerns this clonotype: It is likely a read error, because the conserved phenylalanine at the end of the CDR3 is missing. It is unclear where the CDR3 begins or ends on the DNA, so no DNA is shown, and the CDR3 is as TCRdb lists it. The J gene is TRBJ1-6, the V gene TRBV7-2. From its first to its last residue, the CDR3 has 8 amino acids. Germline CDR1 and CDR2: SGHTA and FQGNSA. The CDR3 region is CASSPPTA.

Comments on this clonotype: At one end the junction does not follow the germline gene, possibly because of a read error. The chain links TRBV6-5 to TRBJ1-1; D gene uncertain. This CDR3 is 14 amino acids long. The germline CDR1 and CDR2 sequences are MNHEY and SVGAGI. Here the CDR3 reads CASSDSLMNTEAFF. CDR3 coding DNA: TGTGCCAGCAGTGACTCCCTTATGAACACTGAAGCTTTCTTT.

J is TRBJ2-1 and V is TRBV7-7; 9 bases are shared with TRBD2. The length of the CDR3 is 15 residues. Germline V lookup: CDR1 SSHAT, CDR2 FNYEAQ (reference sequence). J gave up 10 bases and V 5 bases, and 12 bases lay outside the gene matches. CDR3 region: CASSPTSGPDREQFF. The CDR3 nucleotides read TGTGCCAGCAGCCCAACTAGCGGGCCCGACCGGGAGCAGTTCTTC.

The rearrangement links TRBV6-5 to TRBJ2-7; unclear D gene. This CDR3 spans 15 amino acids. Germline CDR1 is MNHEY and CDR2 is SVGAGI. V lost 2 bases and J lost 3, with 14 bases in between. CDR3 amino acids: CASSYGQNALYEQYF. The DNA of the CDR3 is TGTGCCAGCAGTTACGGCCAGAACGCACTCTACGAGCAGTACTTC.

The table lists this clonotype with a few counts. This chain uses TRBV24-1 with TRBJ2-7; D possibly corresponds to TRBD2 (5 bases). CDR3 length: 18 amino acids. Germline assignment: CDR1 KGHDR and CDR2 SFDVKD. V lost 3 bases, J lost 1 base, and 21 bases lay in between. The CDR3 region has the DNA TGTGCCACCAGTGATCCGGCGGAGGTAACGGCAGGATCCTACGAGCAGTACTTC. Its protein is CATSDPAEVTAGSYEQYF.

In nucleotides, the CDR3 is TGCAGTGCTAGAGATGGTGGGGGTAGCAATCAGCCCCAGCATTTT. Protein: CSARDGGGSNQPQHF. The chain recombines TRBV20-1 with TRBJ1-5, with D possibly TRBD1 on 5 matching bases. The V and J ends lost 0 bases and 0 bases respectively, with 9 bases between them. The CDR3 sequence is 15 residues long. CDR1 is DFQATT, CDR2 SNEGSKA, per germline (reference sequence).

V and J are TRBV10-3 and TRBJ1-1; TRBD1 is a possible D gene (6 bases). The CDR3 consists of 14 residues. With 10 bases removed from V and 6 bases from J, the gap between germline ends came to 21 bases. The germline V gene has CDR1 ENHRY and CDR2 SYGVKD. DNA of the CDR3: TGTGCCAGCACCGTTGACAGGTTGGTAGCTGAAGCTTTCTTT. Translated: CASTVDRLVAEAFF.

This clonotype was counted ten times or more. This chain links TRBV29-1 with TRBJ2-7; no reliable D call. Looked up from germline, CDR1 is SQVTM and CDR2 is ANQGSEA. Deletions cut 3 bases from V and 3 bases from J, with 12 bases between. This CDR3 has 13 amino acids. The CDR3 region has the DNA TGCAGCGTTGATGATGATATTAGCTACGAGCAGTACTTC. Amino acid sequence: CSVDDDISYEQYF.

This clonotype was seen ten or more times. The chain joins TRBV7-2 to TRBJ2-1; 7 bases map to TRBD1. Germline V CDR1 and CDR2: SGHTA, FQGNSA. The CDR3 spans 15 residues. V lost 5 bases to trimming and J lost 3 bases; unmatched junction nucleotides: 7. CDR3 DNA sequence: TGTGCCAGCAGCCATGTTAGGGACAGCTACAATGAGCAGTTCTTC. This translates into CASSHVRDSYNEQFF. Drawing the rest from reference TRBV7-2 and TRBJ2-1, the complete variable domain is GAGVSQSPSNKVTEKGKDVELRCDPISGHTALYWYRQSLGQGLEFLIYFQGNSAPDKSGLPSDRFSAERTGGSVSTLTIQRTQQEDSAVYLCASSHVRDSYNEQFFGPGTRLTVL.

This clonotype was recorded once. J is TRBJ1-2 and V is TRBV4-1; D may be TRBD1 (5 bases). The V gene's germline CDR1 is MGHRA and CDR2 YSYEKL. V lost 0 bases and J 4 bases, leaving 15 bases between the germline ends. The CDR3 extends over 16 amino acids. CDR3 amino acids: CASSQEGTGVSYGYTF. In DNA, the CDR3 is TGCGCCAGCAGCCAAGAAGGTACAGGAGTATCCTATGGCTACACCTTC.

This clonotype was observed at least ten times. The V call is TRBV2, the J call TRBJ2-3, with unresolved D. Trimming left V 7 bases short and J 0 bases short, with 11 bases between. CDR1 is SNHLY, CDR2 FYNNEI, per germline. The length of the CDR3 is 14 residues. CDR3 residues: CASKPSSSTDTQYF. The CDR3 DNA is TGTGCCAGCAAGCCTAGTTCTAGCACAGATACGCAGTATTTT.

This clonotype came up many times. V gene TRBV2 combines with J gene TRBJ1-1; D remains unclear. The CDR3 loop spans 12 amino acids. With 5 bases removed from V and 1 base from J, the gap between germline ends came to 5 bases. The V gene's germline CDR1 is SNHLY and CDR2 FYNNEI. Here the CDR3 DNA reads TGTGCCAGCAGTCTCCAGAACACTGAAGCTTTCTTT. This translates into CASSLQNTEAFF.

The V gene is TRBV29-1, the J gene TRBJ2-1; 9 bases match TRBD1. This CDR3 is built from 13 residues. Losses at the gene ends were 7 bases for V and 3 bases for J; bases not matched to a gene: 4. Germline values: CDR1 SQVTM, CDR2 ANQGSEA. The CDR3 region has the DNA TGCAGCGGCCGGACAGGGGTCTACAATGAGCAGTTCTTC. It yields the protein CSGRTGVYNEQFF.

This chain connects TRBV20-1 to TRBJ1-5; TRBD1 agrees at 7 bases. The CDR3 loop spans 13 amino acids. Germline V gene data show CDR1 as DFQATT and CDR2 as SNEGSKA (reference sequence). Unmatched junction bases numbered 5, after V lost 2 bases and J lost 7 bases. CDR3 in DNA: TGCAGTGCTAGACGACAGGGCGGGCAGCCCCAGCATTTT. It translates to CSARRQGGQPQHF.

J is TRBJ1-1 and V is TRBV4-1, with D possibly TRBD1 on 5 matching bases. The CDR3 sequence is 13 residues long. V dropped 1 base and J dropped 8 bases, with 11 bases sitting between them. Germline CDR1 reads MGHRA; CDR2 reads YSYEKL. The CDR3 DNA follows: TGCGCCAGCAGCCAAGTCGACAGCAAAGAAGCTTTCTTT. This encodes CASSQVDSKEAFF.

The CDR3 loop is CSARISGSRYEQYF. Here the CDR3 DNA reads TGCAGTGCTAGAATTAGCGGGAGTCGATACGAGCAGTACTTC. The rearrangement uses TRBV20-1 and TRBJ2-7; 9 nucleotides align to TRBD2. The J segment lost 4 bases and the V segment lost 2 bases, leaving 6 bases of the junction unmatched. The CDR3 has 14 amino acids. Germline CDR1 reads DFQATT; CDR2 reads SNEGSKA (reference sequence).

The chain recombines TRBV29-1 with TRBJ2-7; the match to TRBD1 covers 7 bases. Germline assignment: CDR1 SQVTM and CDR2 ANQGSEA. The CDR3 is made up of 13 amino acids. The J segment lost 4 bases and the V segment lost 7 bases, leaving 10 bases of the junction unmatched. This CDR3 reads CSAWDRLSYEQYF. The CDR3 DNA is TGCAGCGCCTGGGACAGACTTTCTTACGAGCAGTACTTC.

The rearrangement joins TRBV6-5 to TRBJ1-2; 7 bases are a match to TRBD1. V gave up 6 bases and J gave up 11 bases; unmatched junction bases: 15. Germline V CDR1 and CDR2: MNHEY, SVGAGI. CDR3 length: 14 residues. Here the CDR3 DNA reads TGTGCCAGCAGCCGGTCCGGGACAGAGCCCTATTACACCTTC. Its protein is CASSRSGTEPYYTF.

This clonotype showed up just a few times. This chain connects TRBV24-1 to TRBJ2-1; 10 positions agree with TRBD1. Germline assignment: CDR1 KGHDR and CDR2 SFDVKD. The ends lost 9 bases at V and 3 bases at J; junction bases unmatched: 4. The CDR3 is 14 residues long. CDR3 nucleotides: TGTGCCACCGGAAGGACAGGGGGCTACAATGAGCAGTTCTTC. It yields the protein CATGRTGGYNEQFF.

On this clonotype itself: The junction and the germline gene differ at one end; a read error may be behind it. This chain connects TRBV7-9 to TRBJ1-2; D ambiguous. Germline-derived CDR1 and CDR2 are SEHNR and FQNEAQ (reference sequence). CDR3 length: 15 amino acids. CDR3 sequence (DNA): TGTGCCAGCAGCTTAGGAAACACCGCAAACTATGACTACACCTTC. Its protein is CASSLGNTANYDYTF. The full variable domain, with the rest looked up from reference TRBV7-9 and TRBJ1-2, is DTGVSQNPRHKITKRGQNVTFRCDPISEHNRLYWYRQTLGQGPEFLTYFQNEAQLEKSRLLSDRFSAERPKGSFSTLEIQRTEQGDSAMYLCASSLGNTANYDYTFGSGTRLTVV.

The V gene is TRBV2, the J gene TRBJ1-2, with TRBD1 identical over 8 bases. The CDR3 length is 14 residues. Trimming took 7 bases from V and 4 from J; bases not matched to a gene: 8. Germline V gene lookup returns CDR1 SNHLY and CDR2 FYNNEI. For the CDR3, the DNA is TGTGCCAGCAAGCTCAGGGGGCTGAGCTATGGCTACACCTTC. Protein product: CASKLRGLSYGYTF.

This clonotype was recorded once. Relative to the germline gene, one junction end is altered; a read error may explain this. J is TRBJ2-1 and V is TRBV29-1, with 8 nucleotides matching TRBD1. CDR1 is SQVTM and CDR2 is ANQGSEA in the germline V gene. This CDR3 spans 17 amino acids. This CDR3 is CSVTGGALQGVLDEQLF. CDR3 nucleotides: TGCAGCGTAACTGGGGGAGCGTTACAGGGGGTCCTTGATGAGCAGCTCTTC.

The genes are TRBV4-1 and TRBJ2-7, with D uncertain. Germline V gene sequence: CDR1 MGHRA, CDR2 YSYEKL. Deletions cut 3 bases from V and 5 bases from J, with 17 bases between. The CDR3 has 15 residues. The CDR3 region is CASSQMLYSSNEQYF. CDR3 coding DNA: TGCGCCAGCAGCCAGATGCTATACAGTTCAAACGAGCAGTACTTC.

The chain's CDR3 is CASSPTQGGWTYNEQFF. The DNA for the CDR3 is TGTGCCAGCAGCCCAACTCAGGGAGGGTGGACCTACAATGAGCAGTTCTTC. V is TRBV7-9 and J is TRBJ2-1, with 7 bases aligning to TRBD2. The length of the CDR3 is 17 residues. CDR1 and CDR2 from the germline V gene are SEHNR and FQNEAQ (reference sequence). V trimming: 5 bases; J trimming: 2 bases; junction bases outside the gene matches: 12.

This chain uses TRBV10-2 with TRBJ2-2, with TRBD2 identical over 7 bases. V trimming: 8 bases; J trimming: 4 bases; junction bases outside the gene matches: 7. The CDR3 has 14 amino acids. Germline CDR1 reads WSHSY; CDR2 reads SAAADI. The CDR3 sequence is CASGWEGSTGELFF. CDR3 nucleotides: TGCGCCAGCGGGTGGGAGGGCTCCACCGGGGAGCTGTTTTTT.

This sequence joins TRBV19 and TRBJ2-3; D unresolved. In germline, CDR1 is LNHDA, CDR2 SQIVND (reference sequence). Trimming cost V 3 bases and J 0 bases, with 7 bases left between them. This CDR3 comprises 14 residues. The DNA of the CDR3 is TGTGCCAGTAGTATGGGCACTAGCACAGATACGCAGTATTTT. Translated, it gives CASSMGTSTDTQYF.

This clonotype occurred a few times. The V gene is TRBV7-2, the J gene TRBJ2-2, with TRBD2 matching 7 bases. V lost 5 bases, J lost 7 bases, and 13 bases stayed unmatched. CDR1 SGHTA and CDR2 FQGNSA come from the germline V gene. This CDR3 is 16 amino acids long. The CDR3 bases are TGTGCCAGCAGCATTCTTGTCGGGAGGACGGTCGGGGAGCTGTTTTTT. Residues: CASSILVGRTVGELFF.

This clonotype was recorded many times. The chain carries TRBV19 and TRBJ1-5, with D unclear. The CDR3 loop spans 13 amino acids. Trimming stripped 0 bases from V and 5 bases from J, with 5 bases between. Per germline, CDR1 LNHDA and CDR2 SQIVND (reference sequence). In DNA form, the CDR3 reads TGTGCCAGTAGTATAGACCCACATCAGCCCCAGCATTTT. Protein product: CASSIDPHQPQHF.